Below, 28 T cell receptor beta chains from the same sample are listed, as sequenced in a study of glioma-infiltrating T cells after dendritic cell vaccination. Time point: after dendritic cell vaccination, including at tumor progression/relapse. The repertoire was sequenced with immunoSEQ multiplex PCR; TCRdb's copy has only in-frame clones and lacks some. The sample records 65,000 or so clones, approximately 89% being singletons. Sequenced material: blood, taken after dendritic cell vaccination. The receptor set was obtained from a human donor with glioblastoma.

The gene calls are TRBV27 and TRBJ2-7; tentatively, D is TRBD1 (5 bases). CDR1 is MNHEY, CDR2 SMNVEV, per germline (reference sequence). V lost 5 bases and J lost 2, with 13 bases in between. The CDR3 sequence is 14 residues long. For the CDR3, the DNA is TGTGCCAGCAGTGTCACCAGGGCCCCCTACGAGCAGTACTTC. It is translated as CASSVTRAPYEQYF.

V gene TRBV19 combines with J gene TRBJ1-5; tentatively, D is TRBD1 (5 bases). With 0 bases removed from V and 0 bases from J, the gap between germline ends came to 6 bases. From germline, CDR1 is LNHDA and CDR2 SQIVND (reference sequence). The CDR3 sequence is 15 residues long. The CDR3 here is CASSIETGSNQPQHF. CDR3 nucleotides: TGTGCCAGTAGTATAGAAACAGGTAGCAATCAGCCCCAGCATTTT.

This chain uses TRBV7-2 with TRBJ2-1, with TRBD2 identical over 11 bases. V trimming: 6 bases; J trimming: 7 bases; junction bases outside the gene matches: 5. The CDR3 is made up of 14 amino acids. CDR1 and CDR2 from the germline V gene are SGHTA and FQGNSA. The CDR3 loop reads CASRIAGGRNEQFF. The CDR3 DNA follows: TGTGCCAGCAGGATAGCGGGGGGGCGAAATGAGCAGTTCTTC.

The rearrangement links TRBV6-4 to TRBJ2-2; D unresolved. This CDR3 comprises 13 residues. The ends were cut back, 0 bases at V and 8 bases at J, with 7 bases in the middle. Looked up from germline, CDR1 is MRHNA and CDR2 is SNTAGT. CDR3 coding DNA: TGTGCCAGCAGTGACTCGAGCCGGGGGGAGCTGTTTTTT. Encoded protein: CASSDSSRGELFF.

The CDR3: CASKTTFLNTEAFF. In DNA, the CDR3 is TGTGCCAGCAAAACGACATTTTTAAACACTGAAGCTTTCTTT. The V and J genes are TRBV2 and TRBJ1-1, with D hard to call. V lost 7 bases and J lost 2, with 14 bases in between. The germline V gene has CDR1 SNHLY and CDR2 FYNNEI. The CDR3 extends over 14 amino acids.

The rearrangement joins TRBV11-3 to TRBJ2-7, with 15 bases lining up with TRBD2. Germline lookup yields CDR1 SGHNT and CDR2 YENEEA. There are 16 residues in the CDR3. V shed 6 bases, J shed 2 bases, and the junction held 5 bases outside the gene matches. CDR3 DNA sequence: TGTGCCAGCAGTCCAGGACTAGCGGGAGGGCCCTACGAGCAGTACTTC. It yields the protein CASSPGLAGGPYEQYF.

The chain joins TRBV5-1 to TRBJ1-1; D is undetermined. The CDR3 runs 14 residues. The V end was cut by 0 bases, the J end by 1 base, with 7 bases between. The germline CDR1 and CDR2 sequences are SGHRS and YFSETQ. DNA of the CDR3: TGCGCCAGCAGCTTGGGGCAGAAGAACACTGAAGCTTTCTTT. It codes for CASSLGQKNTEAFF.

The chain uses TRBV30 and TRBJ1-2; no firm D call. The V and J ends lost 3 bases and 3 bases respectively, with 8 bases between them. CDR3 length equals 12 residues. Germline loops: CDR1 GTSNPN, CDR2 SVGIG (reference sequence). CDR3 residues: CAWSPSDYGYTF. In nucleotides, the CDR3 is TGTGCCTGGAGCCCCTCGGACTATGGCTACACCTTC.

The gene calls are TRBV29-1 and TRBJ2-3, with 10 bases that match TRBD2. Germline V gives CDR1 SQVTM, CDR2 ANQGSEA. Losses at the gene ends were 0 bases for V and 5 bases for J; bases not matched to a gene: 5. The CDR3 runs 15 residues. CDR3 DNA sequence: TGCAGCGTTGAAGATCAAGCGGGAGGGTTAGATACGCAGTATTTT. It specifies CSVEDQAGGLDTQYF.

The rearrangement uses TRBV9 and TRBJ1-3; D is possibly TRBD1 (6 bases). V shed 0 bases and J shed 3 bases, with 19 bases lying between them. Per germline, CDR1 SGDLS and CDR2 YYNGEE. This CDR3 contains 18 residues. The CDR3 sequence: CASSVDPQGSLLGNTIYF. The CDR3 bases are TGTGCCAGCAGCGTAGATCCACAGGGCTCGTTACTTGGAAACACCATATATTTT.

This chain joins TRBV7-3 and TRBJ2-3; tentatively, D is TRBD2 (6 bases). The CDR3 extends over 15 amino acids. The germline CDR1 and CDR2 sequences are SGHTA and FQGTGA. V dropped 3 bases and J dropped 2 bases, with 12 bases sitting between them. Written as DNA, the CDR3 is TGTGCCAGCAGCTTCCGGCGGGGACCCACAGATACGCAGTATTTT. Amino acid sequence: CASSFRRGPTDTQYF. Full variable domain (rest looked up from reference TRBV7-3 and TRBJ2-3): GAGVSQTPSNKVTEKGKYVELRCDPISGHTALYWYRQSLGQGPEFLIYFQGTGAADDSGLPNDRFFAVRPEGSVSTLKIQRTERGDSAVYLCASSFRRGPTDTQYFGPGTRLTVL.

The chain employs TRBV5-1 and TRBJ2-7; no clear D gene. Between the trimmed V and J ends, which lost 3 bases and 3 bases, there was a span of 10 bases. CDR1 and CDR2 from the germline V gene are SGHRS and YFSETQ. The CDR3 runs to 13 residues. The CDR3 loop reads CASSSELYYEQYF. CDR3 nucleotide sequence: TGCGCCAGCAGCTCGGAGCTATACTACGAGCAGTACTTC.

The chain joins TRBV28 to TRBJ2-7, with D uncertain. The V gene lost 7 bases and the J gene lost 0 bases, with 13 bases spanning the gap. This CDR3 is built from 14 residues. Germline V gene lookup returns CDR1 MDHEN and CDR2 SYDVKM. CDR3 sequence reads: CASIKIGPSYEQYF. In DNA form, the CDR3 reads TGTGCCAGCATCAAAATCGGTCCCTCCTACGAGCAGTACTTC.

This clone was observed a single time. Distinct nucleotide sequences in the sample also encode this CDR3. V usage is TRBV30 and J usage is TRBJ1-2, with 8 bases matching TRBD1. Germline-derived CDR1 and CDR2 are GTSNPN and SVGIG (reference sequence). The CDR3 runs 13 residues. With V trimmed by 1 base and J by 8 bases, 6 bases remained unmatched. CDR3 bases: TGTGCCTGGAGTGGCCACAGGGGGAGCGGCTACACCTTC. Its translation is CAWSGHRGSGYTF.

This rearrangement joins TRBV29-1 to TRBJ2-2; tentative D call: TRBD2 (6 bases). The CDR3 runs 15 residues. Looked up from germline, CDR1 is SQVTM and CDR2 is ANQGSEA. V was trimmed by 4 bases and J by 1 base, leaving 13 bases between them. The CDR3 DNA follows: TGCAGCGTTGGGGGGAGGACGGAGAACACCGGGGAGCTGTTTTTT. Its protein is CSVGGRTENTGELFF.

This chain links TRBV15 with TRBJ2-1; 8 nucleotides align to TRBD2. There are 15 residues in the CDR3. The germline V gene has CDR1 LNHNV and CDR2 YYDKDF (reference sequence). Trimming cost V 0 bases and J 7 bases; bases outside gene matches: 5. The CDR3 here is CATSRESGGGNEQFF. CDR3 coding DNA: TGTGCCACCAGCAGAGAGAGCGGGGGCGGGAATGAGCAGTTCTTC.

The CDR3 DNA sequence: TGTGCCAGTCGAAAAAGGACAGCCTTTAACTCTGGGGCCAACGTCCTGACTTTC. It encodes CASRKRTAFNSGANVLTF. The chain combines TRBV2 with TRBJ2-6, with D maybe TRBD1 (6 bases). The CDR3 totals 18 residues. V shed 9 bases and J shed 0 bases, with 21 bases lying between them. Germline assignment: CDR1 SNHLY and CDR2 FYNNEI.

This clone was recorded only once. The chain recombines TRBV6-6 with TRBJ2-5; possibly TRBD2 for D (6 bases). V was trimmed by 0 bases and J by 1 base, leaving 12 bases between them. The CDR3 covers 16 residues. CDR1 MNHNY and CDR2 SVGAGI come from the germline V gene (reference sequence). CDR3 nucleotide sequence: TGTGCCAGCAGTTACTCCTTGCAGCGGGTCCAAGAGACCCAGTACTTC. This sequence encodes CASSYSLQRVQETQYF.

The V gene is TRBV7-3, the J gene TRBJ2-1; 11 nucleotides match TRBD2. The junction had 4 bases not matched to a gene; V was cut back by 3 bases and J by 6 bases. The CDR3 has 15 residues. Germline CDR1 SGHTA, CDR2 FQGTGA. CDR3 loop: CASSLRLAGFNEQFF. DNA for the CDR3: TGTGCCAGCAGCTTGAGACTAGCGGGATTCAATGAGCAGTTCTTC.

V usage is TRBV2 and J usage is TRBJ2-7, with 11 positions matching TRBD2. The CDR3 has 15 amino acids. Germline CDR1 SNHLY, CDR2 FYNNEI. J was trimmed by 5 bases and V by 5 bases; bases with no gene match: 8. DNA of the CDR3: TGTGCCAGCAGTTTTCTAGCGGGAGGAGGGGACGAGCAGTACTTC. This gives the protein CASSFLAGGGDEQYF.

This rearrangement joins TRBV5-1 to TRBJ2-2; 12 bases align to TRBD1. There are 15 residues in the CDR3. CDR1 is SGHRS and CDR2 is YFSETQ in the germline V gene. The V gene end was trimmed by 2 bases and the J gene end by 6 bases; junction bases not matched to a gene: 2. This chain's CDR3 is CASSFGTGGSGELFF. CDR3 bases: TGCGCCAGCAGCTTTGGGACAGGGGGCTCCGGGGAGCTGTTTTTT.

CDR3 coding DNA: TGCAGCGGGGCGGGGACTAGCGCTGCCAATGAGCAGTTCTTC. This codes for CSGAGTSAANEQFF. The chain joins TRBV29-1 to TRBJ2-1, with 10 nucleotides matching TRBD2. J lost 6 bases, V lost 7 bases, and 9 bases had no gene match. Germline V gives CDR1 SQVTM, CDR2 ANQGSEA. This CDR3 is built from 14 residues.

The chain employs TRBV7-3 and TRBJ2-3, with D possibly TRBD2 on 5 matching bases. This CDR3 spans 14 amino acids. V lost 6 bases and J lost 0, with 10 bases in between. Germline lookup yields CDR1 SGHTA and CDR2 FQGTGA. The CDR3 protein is CASRPGVSTDTQYF. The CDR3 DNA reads TGTGCCAGCAGGCCCGGGGTTAGCACAGATACGCAGTATTTT.

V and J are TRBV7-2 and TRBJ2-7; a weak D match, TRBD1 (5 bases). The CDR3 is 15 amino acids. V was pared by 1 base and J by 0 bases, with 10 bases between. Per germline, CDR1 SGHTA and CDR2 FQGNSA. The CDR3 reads CASSLERTPSYEQYF. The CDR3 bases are TGTGCCAGCAGCTTAGAAAGGACACCCTCCTACGAGCAGTACTTC.

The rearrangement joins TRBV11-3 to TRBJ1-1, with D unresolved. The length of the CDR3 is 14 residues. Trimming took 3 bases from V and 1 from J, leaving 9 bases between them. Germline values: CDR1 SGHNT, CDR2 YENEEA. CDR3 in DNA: TGTGCCAGCAGCTTTGAGGGAAAGAACACTGAAGCTTTCTTT. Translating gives CASSFEGKNTEAFF.

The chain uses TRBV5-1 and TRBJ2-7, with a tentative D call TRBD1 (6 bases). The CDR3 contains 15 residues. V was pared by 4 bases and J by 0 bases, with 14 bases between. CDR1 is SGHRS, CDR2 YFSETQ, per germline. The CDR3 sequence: CASSSSGTLSYEQYF. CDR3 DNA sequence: TGCGCCAGCAGCAGCTCCGGGACACTCTCCTACGAGCAGTACTTC.

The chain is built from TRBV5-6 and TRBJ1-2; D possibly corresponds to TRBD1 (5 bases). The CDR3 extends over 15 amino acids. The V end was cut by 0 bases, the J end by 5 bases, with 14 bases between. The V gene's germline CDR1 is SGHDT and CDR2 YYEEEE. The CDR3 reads CASSLARGAGYGYTF. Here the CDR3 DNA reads TGTGCCAGCAGCTTGGCGCGGGGCGCCGGATATGGCTACACCTTC.

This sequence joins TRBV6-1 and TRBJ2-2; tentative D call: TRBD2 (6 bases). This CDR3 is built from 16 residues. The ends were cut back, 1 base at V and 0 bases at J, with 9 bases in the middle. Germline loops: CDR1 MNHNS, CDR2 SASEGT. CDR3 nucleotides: TGTGCCAGCAGTGAAGTCGGGACTGCGAACACCGGGGAGCTGTTTTTT. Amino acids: CASSEVGTANTGELFF.